This paragraph reports one T cell receptor beta chain. The V and J ends lost 2 bases and 3 bases, in that order; junction bases with no gene match: 0. The germline V gene has CDR1 SGHTA and CDR2 FQGNSA. CDR3 length: 13 amino acids. This entry comes from a study of blood T cell repertoires in COVID-19. The data were produced by immunoSEQ multiplex PCR, yet TCRdb's version contains in-frame clones alone and is incomplete. The repertoire has 250,000 to 300,000 clones, just over 90% of them found once; the top ten carry 2.2%. The clonotype comes from a woman aged 25-40 years with COVID-19, enrolled during active disease. This chain links TRBV7-2 with TRBJ2-7, with 8 positions matching TRBD2. Sequenced material: peripheral blood. The chain's CDR3 is CASSLTSGYEQYF. CDR3 nucleotides: TGTGCCAGCAGCTTAACTAGCGGCTACGAGCAGTACTTC.